The 11 T cell receptor beta chains in this list originate from one sample, sequenced in a study of CD8 T cells in ankylosing spondylitis (dated by TCRdb to about 2017). Libraries were constructed by 5' RACE. These reads were obtained on an Illumina HiSeq 2500. TCRdb's own reprocessing of the public reads used fastp at Q25 and MiXCR and kept productive beta chains. Identical CDR3 proteins give one entry, which carries the most common genes and DNA. The table for this sample lists under 300,000 distinct CDR3 sequences; around 7.8% of them were counted only once. The ten largest clones capture 6.8% of the sample. The sequenced material came from blood, either unsorted or a sorted T cell fraction (not recorded which). The origin of the receptors is a male donor with ankylosing spondylitis or in good health (not recorded which).

To note about this clonotype: A read error is possible here, since a much larger clone lies one base away. J is TRBJ1-4 and V is TRBV4-3; TRBD1 might be the D (5 bases). V lost 0 bases and J lost 10, with 15 bases in between. The CDR3 sequence is 15 residues long. The germline V gene has CDR1 LGHNA and CDR2 YSLEER. The DNA of the CDR3 is TGCGCCAGCAGCCAAGAGAGGGAGGGACGGGGAAAACTGTTTTTT. Its protein is CASSQEREGRGKLFF.

The table lists this clonotype with a few counts. The chain couples TRBV20-1 to TRBJ2-1; the match to TRBD2 covers 12 bases. This CDR3 is 15 amino acids long. CDR1 and CDR2 from the germline V gene are DFQATT and SNEGSKA (reference sequence). Trimming cost V 3 bases and J 5 bases; bases outside gene matches: 5. CDR3 coding DNA: TGCAGTGCTAGGGGCACTAGCGGGGGGCACAATGAGCAGTTCTTC. This codes for CSARGTSGGHNEQFF.

As regards this clonotype: It may be a read error: a sequence one base away is much more abundant. V gene TRBV6-5 combines with J gene TRBJ2-5; perhaps TRBD2 as D (6 bases). This CDR3 comprises 12 residues. Trimming shortened V by 2 bases and J by 11 bases, and 12 bases separated the two germline ends. Germline CDR1 is MNHEY and CDR2 is SVGAGI. The CDR3 is CASSYGRGLQYF. CDR3 sequence (DNA): TGTGCCAGCAGTTACGGAAGGGGACTTCAGTACTTC.

The chain links TRBV30 to TRBJ2-7; TRBD2 matches 9 bases. The V and J ends lost 2 bases and 1 base, in that order; junction bases with no gene match: 18. CDR1 and CDR2 (germline): GTSNPN, SVGIG (reference sequence). The CDR3 totals 19 residues. Here the CDR3 DNA reads TGTGCCTGGAGTCCACGACGACTAGCGGCGAAACCAGGGTCCTACGAGCAGTACTTC. Protein sequence: CAWSPRRLAAKPGSYEQYF.

This clonotype was detected ten times or more. This sequence joins TRBV5-1 and TRBJ1-2; TRBD1 agrees at 11 bases. The CDR3 has 14 residues. Trimming cost V 4 bases and J 6 bases; bases outside gene matches: 5. Germline CDR1 reads SGHRS; CDR2 reads YFSETQ. The CDR3 DNA is TGCGCCAGCAGCCCGGGACAGGGGGTGGATGGCTACACCTTC. This gives the protein CASSPGQGVDGYTF.

This clonotype was seen at least ten times. The rearrangement links TRBV5-1 to TRBJ2-7, with D unclear. V lost 7 bases, J lost 4 bases, and 15 bases lay in between. Germline lookup yields CDR1 SGHRS and CDR2 YFSETQ. This CDR3 comprises 13 residues. This CDR3 is CASRRTPSYEQYF. In DNA, the CDR3 is TGCGCCAGCCGACGGACCCCCTCTTACGAGCAGTACTTC.

The chain employs TRBV5-1 and TRBJ2-1, with 8 bases identical to TRBD2. Germline trimming cut 5 bases from V and 0 bases from J; bases unmatched to any gene: 4. The CDR3 extends over 15 amino acids. Germline CDR1 reads SGHRS; CDR2 reads YFSETQ. CDR3 protein: CASRPGTSSYNEQFF. DNA for the CDR3: TGCGCCAGCAGACCCGGGACTAGCTCCTACAATGAGCAGTTCTTC.

Ten or more counts support this clonotype. This chain links TRBV5-1 with TRBJ1-2, with D perhaps TRBD1 (5 bases). This CDR3 comprises 14 residues. Germline V gene data show CDR1 as SGHRS and CDR2 as YFSETQ. The V and J ends lost 3 bases and 0 bases respectively, with 9 bases between them. The CDR3 reads CASSSTATNYGYTF. DNA of the CDR3: TGCGCCAGCAGCTCGACAGCTACTAACTATGGCTACACCTTC.

This clonotype was observed at least ten times. The chain carries TRBV7-2 and TRBJ1-2; TRBD1 aligns across 9 bases. The V segment lost 1 base and the J segment 8 bases; nucleotides outside the gene matches: 14. Germline loops: CDR1 SGHTA, CDR2 FQGNSA. The CDR3 has 17 residues. The CDR3 region is CASSLGLGEQGAWGYTF. CDR3 DNA sequence: TGTGCCAGCAGCTTAGGTTTGGGAGAACAGGGGGCATGGGGCTACACCTTC.

In this sample, this clonotype turned up many times. This rearrangement joins TRBV5-4 to TRBJ2-4; 7 bases are a match to TRBD1. The ends lost 3 bases at V and 5 bases at J; junction bases unmatched: 5. Germline CDR1 is SGHNT and CDR2 is YYREEE (reference sequence). This CDR3 is built from 14 residues. The CDR3 loop is CASSSDRVENIQYF. As DNA, the CDR3 is TGTGCCAGCAGCTCCGACAGGGTGGAAAACATTCAGTACTTC.

This clonotype was counted a few times. The gene calls are TRBV7-2 and TRBJ2-3, with no clear D. Germline CDR1 SGHTA, CDR2 FQGNSA. V lost 2 bases to trimming and J lost 2 bases, with 17 bases between them. CDR3 length equals 17 residues. The CDR3 region is CASSLSVQQTFTDTQYF. The CDR3 DNA sequence: TGTGCCAGCAGCTTAAGCGTGCAGCAAACTTTCACAGATACGCAGTATTTT. Together with reference TRBV7-2 and TRBJ2-3, the CDR3 gives the full variable domain: GAGVSQSPSNKVTEKGKDVELRCDPISGHTALYWYRQSLGQGLEFLIYFQGNSAPDKSGLPSDRFSAERTGGSVSTLTIQRTQQEDSAVYLCASSLSVQQTFTDTQYFGPGTRLTVL.